The 32 T cell receptor beta chains below all came from one sample that was sequenced in a study of blood T cells in healthy people across ages (dated by TCRdb to about 2015). Library prep was done by 5' RACE. Sequencing instrument: Illumina HiSeq 2500. A second PCR of roughly 7 to 12 cycles was run with a J-beta primer mix and a sample-barcoded 5' primer. Using fastp trimming at Q25 and MiXCR clonotype assembly, TCRdb reanalyzed the public sequencing data and kept in-frame beta chains. Entries are consolidated by CDR3 protein sequence, retaining the most common genes and DNA. This sample is represented by 700,000 to 850,000 distinct CDR3 sequences; around 34% of them were singletons. The top ten clonotypes cover approximately 13% of the sample. Sequenced sample: blood. Every receptor here comes from a man between 18 and 35 years old in good health.

A remark on this clonotype: A read error may be the cause here, since a much bigger clone is one base away. The chain combines TRBV4-1 with TRBJ2-1; the D gene is possibly TRBD1 (6 bases). The better agreement between TRBJ2-7 and the DNA end casts doubt on the J call. From germline, CDR1 is MGHRA and CDR2 YSYEKL. The length of the CDR3 is 14 residues. The CDR3 region is CASSQTGDYNEQYF. The CDR3, as DNA: TGCGCCAGCAGCCAGACAGGAGACTACAATGAGCAGTACTTC.

V gene TRBV12-3 or TRBV12-4 combines with J gene TRBJ2-5; possibly TRBD2 for D (5 bases). The CDR3 has 13 residues. The V end lost 3 bases, the J end lost 11 bases, and 16 bases lay between the germline ends. CDR3 DNA: TGTGCCAGCAGTTTGTTAAGCCCAAGAGGGCAGTACTTC. Translation gives CASSLLSPRGQYF.

This clonotype was counted only a few times. The chain recombines TRBV6-6 with TRBJ2-5; weak D call: TRBD1 (6 bases). The CDR3 sequence is 13 residues long. Germline CDR1 MNHNY, CDR2 SVGAGI (reference sequence). CDR3 amino acids: CVTSADSSAIQYF. In nucleotides, the CDR3 is TGTGTCACCTCTGCGGACAGCTCAGCCATCCAGTACTTC.

This clonotype was seen at least ten times. This sequence joins TRBV6-2 or TRBV6-3 and TRBJ2-3; D gene unclear. This CDR3 region has 16 residues. Trimming stripped 0 bases from V and 3 bases from J, with 13 bases between. Germline V lookup: CDR1 MNHEY, CDR2 SVGEGT. CDR3 coding DNA: TGTGCCAGCAGTTACTCGGGATGGGGTAGGACAGATACGCAGTATTTT. It encodes CASSYSGWGRTDTQYF.

This clonotype appeared once. The chain recombines TRBV27 with TRBJ1-1, with 9 nucleotides matching TRBD1. The CDR3 covers 14 residues. Germline V gene sequence: CDR1 MNHEY, CDR2 SMNVEV (reference sequence). V gave up 3 bases and J gave up 6 bases; unmatched junction bases: 5. This CDR3 is CASSFTGQGPEAFF. The CDR3 DNA reads TGTGCCAGCAGTTTCACCGGACAGGGGCCTGAAGCTTTCTTT.

This clonotype was counted a few times. CDR3 nucleotides: TGTGCCAGCACTTCGGCTCCCTCTCGAGCGGATACGCAGTATTTT. It specifies CASTSAPSRADTQYF. This chain links TRBV2 with TRBJ2-3; D gene ambiguous. There are 15 residues in the CDR3. V was shortened by 7 bases and J by 6 bases, with 20 bases between the two germline ends. CDR1 SNHLY and CDR2 FYNNEI come from the germline V gene.

This clonotype appeared many times. The V and J genes are TRBV7-2 and TRBJ2-4; possibly TRBD1 or TRBD2 for D (5 bases each). The V gene lost 1 base and the J gene lost 6 bases, with 10 bases spanning the gap. The CDR3 runs to 14 residues. Germline V gene data show CDR1 as SGHTA and CDR2 as FQGNSA. CDR3 coding DNA: TGTGCCAGCAGCTTAGATCCAGGGAGAAACATTCAGTACTTC. This gives the protein CASSLDPGRNIQYF.

Concerning this clonotype itself: Possible read error: a much larger clone is one base away. The chain couples TRBV29-1 to TRBJ2-5; TRBD2 might be the D (6 bases). The DNA end is more similar to TRBJ2-7, so the J call may be wrong. Germline V gene lookup returns CDR1 SQVTM and CDR2 ANQGSEA. This CDR3 region has 15 residues. DNA of the CDR3: TGCAGCGTTGAAGATCTTCGGGAGCGGACCTACGAGCAGTACTTC. Translated, it gives CSVEDLRERTYEQYF.

This chain uses TRBV28 with TRBJ2-5; tentative D call: TRBD2 (7 bases). The J call may be wrong; the DNA end is better matched by TRBJ2-7. Per the germline V gene, CDR1 is MDHEN and CDR2 is SYDVKM. The CDR3 covers 11 residues. The CDR3 sequence: CASGGGLEQYF. In DNA, the CDR3 is TGTGCCAGCGGGGGGGGGCTCGAGCAGTACTTC.

The chain uses TRBV28 and TRBJ2-7; TRBD1 matches 7 bases. The germline CDR1 and CDR2 sequences are MDHEN and SYDVKM. The CDR3 has 15 residues. The V and J ends lost 6 bases and 0 bases, in that order; junction bases with no gene match: 8. In DNA form, the CDR3 reads TGTGCCAGCAGAGTCGGGACAGAAAGCTCCTACGAGCAGTACTTC. Protein sequence: CASRVGTESSYEQYF.

The chain combines TRBV4-3 with TRBJ2-1, with D maybe TRBD1 (6 bases). V was shortened by 0 bases and J by 10 bases, with 16 bases between the two germline ends. The CDR3 is 15 residues long. CDR1 and CDR2 from the germline V gene are LGHNA and YSLEER. CDR3 in DNA: TGCGCCAGCAGCCAAGAACACAGGGCAAACGCAGAGCAGTTCTTC. Protein: CASSQEHRANAEQFF.

This chain connects TRBV2 to TRBJ1-5, with unresolved D. CDR1 SNHLY and CDR2 FYNNEI come from the germline V gene. CDR3 length equals 15 residues. Trimming took off 3 bases at V and 7 bases at J, with 16 bases between the two ends. CDR3 coding DNA: TGTGCCAGCAGTGACCGGGATTTACCGGTCCAGCCCCAGCATTTT. Protein product: CASSDRDLPVQPQHF.

The rearrangement uses TRBV5-1 and TRBJ1-5; 9 bases align to TRBD1. The ends lost 5 bases at V and 0 bases at J; junction bases unmatched: 6. Per the germline V gene, CDR1 is SGHRS and CDR2 is YFSETQ. The CDR3 spans 16 residues. The CDR3 bases are TGCGCCAGCAGTCCACAGGGGGCGGATAGCAATCAGCCCCAGCATTTT. It translates to CASSPQGADSNQPQHF. The whole variable domain, remainder taken from reference TRBV5-1 and TRBJ1-5, is KAGVTQTPRYLIKTRGQQVTLSCSPISGHRSVSWYQQTPGQGLQFLFEYFSETQRNKGNFPGRFSGRQFSNSRSEMNVSTLELGDSALYLCASSPQGADSNQPQHFGDGTRLSIL.

The gene calls are TRBV12-3 or TRBV12-4 and TRBJ1-4; the D gene is possibly TRBD1 (5 bases). V shed 6 bases and J shed 4 bases, with 12 bases lying between them. The CDR3 loop spans 14 amino acids. CDR3 in DNA: TGTGCCAGCAGGTTCGGGGCCCTTAATGAAAAACTGTTTTTT. Translating gives CASRFGALNEKLFF.

The DNA of the CDR3 is TGTGCCAGCAGCCAAACTGGGACTAGCGGGGGGGGTGGTGAGCAGTTCTTC. This codes for CASSQTGTSGGGGEQFF. This chain connects TRBV3-1 to TRBJ2-1; 16 bases map to TRBD2. The CDR3 totals 17 residues. The V gene's germline CDR1 is LGHDT and CDR2 YNNKEL (reference sequence). J gave up 9 bases and V 2 bases, and 7 bases lay outside the gene matches.

This clonotype was recorded a few times. The gene calls are TRBV7-9 and TRBJ2-5; D uncertain. Germline loops: CDR1 SEHNR, CDR2 FQNEAQ (reference sequence). The V and J ends lost 1 base and 5 bases respectively, with 11 bases between them. The CDR3 runs 14 residues. The CDR3 region is CASSLGISLETQYF. The DNA for the CDR3 is TGTGCCAGCAGCTTAGGTATTAGCTTGGAGACCCAGTACTTC.

This clonotype appeared a single time. The chain recombines TRBV6-6 with TRBJ2-5; a weak D match, TRBD1 (7 bases). The tail of the sequence fits TRBJ2-7 better, so the J call may be wrong. Per germline, CDR1 MNHNY and CDR2 SVGAGI (reference sequence). This CDR3 has 16 amino acids. The CDR3 protein is CASSYSPWRGHYEQYF. The CDR3 DNA is TGTGCCAGCAGTTACTCCCCGTGGAGGGGGCACTACGAGCAGTACTTC.

V and J are TRBV4-3 and TRBJ1-1; D uncertain. Germline CDR1 is LGHNA and CDR2 is YSLEER. The CDR3 spans 13 residues. The V end was cut by 9 bases, the J end by 5 bases, with 16 bases between. In DNA, the CDR3 is TGCGCCAGTCGCAGGTTGGGTCAAACTGAAGCTTTCTTT. It is translated as CASRRLGQTEAFF.

In its sample, this clonotype was seen many times. The J gene is TRBJ2-5, the V gene TRBV20-1; 7 bases map to TRBD2. V lost 2 bases, J lost 2 bases, and 5 bases stayed unmatched. Germline assignment: CDR1 DFQATT and CDR2 SNEGSKA (reference sequence). The CDR3 length is 14 residues. The CDR3 DNA follows: TGCAGTGCTAGAATGGGAGGGGCTCAAGAGACCCAGTACTTC. This gives the protein CSARMGGAQETQYF.

This clonotype was recorded a few times. The chain carries TRBV5-6 and TRBJ2-3; either TRBD1 or TRBD2 may fit D (5 bases each). V shed 0 bases and J shed 0 bases, with 11 bases lying between them. The CDR3 runs 16 residues. Germline V gives CDR1 SGHDT, CDR2 YYEEEE. CDR3 nucleotides: TGTGCCAGCAGCTTGGCCGGGGCAGCTAGCACAGATACGCAGTATTTT. It translates to CASSLAGAASTDTQYF.

Remarks on this clonotype: Being one base from a much bigger clone, this may be a read error. This sequence joins TRBV12-3 or TRBV12-4 and TRBJ2-1; the D gene is possibly TRBD2 (6 bases). Trimming removed 4 bases from V and 13 bases from J, with 14 bases in between. The CDR3 spans 12 residues. The CDR3 protein is CASSSGEETQFF. The DNA of the CDR3 is TGTGCCAGCAGTTCGGGGGAAGAGACCCAGTTCTTC.

Points on this clonotype: Sequence at one end of the junction differs from germline and may be a read error. This sequence joins TRBV5-5 and TRBJ2-5, with 10 bases fitting TRBD1. The length of the CDR3 is 16 residues. In germline, CDR1 is SGHKS, CDR2 YYEKEE (reference sequence). The CDR3, as DNA: TGTGCCAGCAGCTTCCTGGACAGGGGGTACCAAGAGACCCGGTACTTC. The encoded protein is CASSFLDRGYQETRYF.

This clonotype was seen many times. This chain joins TRBV2 and TRBJ2-3, with D perhaps TRBD1 (5 bases). The V end was cut by 6 bases, the J end by 9 bases, with 13 bases between. Germline V gene data show CDR1 as SNHLY and CDR2 as FYNNEI. The CDR3 consists of 12 residues. CDR3 in DNA: TGTGCCAGCAGCCCCCAAGGGGTAACGCAGTATTTT. Translated, it gives CASSPQGVTQYF.

This clonotype came up a few times. The chain has TRBV7-2 and TRBJ1-2, with a weak D call TRBD1 (5 bases). This CDR3 spans 16 amino acids. Germline CDR1 reads SGHTA; CDR2 reads FQGNSA. V dropped 1 base and J dropped 4 bases, with 16 bases sitting between them. CDR3 protein: CASSLEAGTHSYGYTF. The DNA for the CDR3 is TGTGCCAGCAGCTTAGAAGCAGGGACTCACTCCTATGGCTACACCTTC.

This clonotype was counted at least ten times. The chain has TRBV20-1 and TRBJ2-5; 8 nucleotides align to TRBD1. The length of the CDR3 is 14 residues. V gave up 0 bases and J gave up 4 bases; unmatched junction bases: 4. Germline V gene sequence: CDR1 DFQATT, CDR2 SNEGSKA (reference sequence). The CDR3 reads CSARDGQGGETQYF. Here the CDR3 DNA reads TGCAGTGCTAGAGACGGACAGGGAGGAGAGACCCAGTACTTC.

The V call is TRBV3-1, the J call TRBJ1-3; D call uncertain. The germline CDR1 and CDR2 sequences are LGHDT and YNNKEL (reference sequence). This CDR3 region has 14 residues. V lost 11 bases and J lost 0, with 14 bases in between. The CDR3 DNA is TGTGCCCTAGGAGAGGGTGCCTCTGGAAACACCATATATTTT. Translating it yields CALGEGASGNTIYF.

A note on this clonotype: A much larger clone lies one base from this, so it may be a read error. The chain joins TRBV7-2 to TRBJ2-3; a weak D match, TRBD2 (6 bases). Germline values: CDR1 SGHTA, CDR2 FQGNSA. Trimming pared 3 bases from V and 10 bases from J, leaving 20 bases between. The CDR3 has 15 residues. As DNA, the CDR3 is TGTGCCAGCAGCTTGCGGAGGGGCCTAATCTATCCGCAGTATTTT. It translates to CASSLRRGLIYPQYF.

V is TRBV29-1 and J is TRBJ2-3; TRBD1 aligns across 8 bases. Germline values: CDR1 SQVTM, CDR2 ANQGSEA. The CDR3 has 15 amino acids. Trimming took 6 bases from V and 1 from J; bases not matched to a gene: 9. CDR3 DNA: TGCAGCGTCACCCAGGACAGGGTGGGCACAGATACGCAGTATTTT. Its protein product is CSVTQDRVGTDTQYF.

The gene calls are TRBV29-1 and TRBJ2-5; 7 bases agree with TRBD1. The V and J ends lost 7 bases and 4 bases, in that order; junction bases with no gene match: 6. This CDR3 spans 12 amino acids. Germline assignment: CDR1 SQVTM and CDR2 ANQGSEA. DNA of the CDR3: TGCAGCGGCAGGACAGGCGGAGAGACCCAGTACTTC. It yields the protein CSGRTGGETQYF.

This clonotype was found once. The rearrangement links TRBV7-2 to TRBJ2-5; TRBD2 matches at 9 bases. The DNA end is a closer match to TRBJ2-4, so the J assignment may be wrong. The CDR3 sequence is 15 residues long. Germline V gene sequence: CDR1 SGHTA, CDR2 FQGNSA. The CDR3 DNA reads as TGTGCCAGCAGCCAGAGCGGGGGGCCACAAAACATTCAGTACTTC. It is translated as CASSQSGGPQNIQYF.

The chain combines TRBV20-1 with TRBJ1-1; D may be TRBD1 (5 bases). CDR1 and CDR2 (germline): DFQATT, SNEGSKA (reference sequence). The CDR3 has 14 amino acids. V lost 0 bases and J lost 7, with 15 bases in between. The CDR3 bases are TGCAGTGCTAGAGAGGGACGGATGATCCATGAAGCTTTCTTT. Protein: CSAREGRMIHEAFF.

The rearrangement uses TRBV7-2 and TRBJ2-1; the D is unclear. The length of the CDR3 is 14 residues. V was pared by 5 bases and J by 6 bases, with 14 bases between. Germline CDR1 and CDR2: SGHTA and FQGNSA. CDR3: CASSPDRWGNEQFF. CDR3 nucleotides: TGTGCCAGCAGCCCTGATCGATGGGGCAATGAGCAGTTCTTC.